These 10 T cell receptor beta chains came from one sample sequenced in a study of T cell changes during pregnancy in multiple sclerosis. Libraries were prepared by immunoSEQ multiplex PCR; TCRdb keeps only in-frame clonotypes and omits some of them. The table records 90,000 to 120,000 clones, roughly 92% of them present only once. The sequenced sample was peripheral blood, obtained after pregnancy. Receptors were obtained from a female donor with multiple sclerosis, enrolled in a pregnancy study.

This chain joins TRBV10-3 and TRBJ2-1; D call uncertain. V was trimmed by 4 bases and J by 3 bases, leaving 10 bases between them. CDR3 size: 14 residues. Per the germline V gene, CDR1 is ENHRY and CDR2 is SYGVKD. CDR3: CAISGDTNYNEQFF. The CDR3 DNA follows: TGTGCCATCAGTGGAGACACAAACTACAATGAGCAGTTCTTC.

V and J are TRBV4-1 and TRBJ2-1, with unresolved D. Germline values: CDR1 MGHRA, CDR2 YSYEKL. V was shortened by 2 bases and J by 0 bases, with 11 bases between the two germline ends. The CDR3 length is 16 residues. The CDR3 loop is CASSQTDKISYNEQFF. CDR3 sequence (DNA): TGCGCCAGCAGCCAAACCGACAAGATCTCCTACAATGAGCAGTTCTTC.

For the CDR3, the DNA is TGTGCCAGCAGCGTAGCTGGGGGGGGATTGAACACTGAAGCTTTCTTT. Amino acids: CASSVAGGGLNTEAFF. The V gene is TRBV9, the J gene TRBJ1-1, with TRBD1 as a possible D gene (5 bases). The germline V gene has CDR1 SGDLS and CDR2 YYNGEE. Trimming shortened V by 0 bases and J by 0 bases, and 12 bases separated the two germline ends. This CDR3 comprises 16 residues.

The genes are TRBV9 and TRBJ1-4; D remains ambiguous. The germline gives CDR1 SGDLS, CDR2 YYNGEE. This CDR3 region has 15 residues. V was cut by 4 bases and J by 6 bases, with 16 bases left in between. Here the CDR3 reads CASSPRTQRDEKLFF. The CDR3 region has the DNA TGTGCCAGCAGCCCACGCACGCAGAGGGATGAAAAACTGTTTTTT.

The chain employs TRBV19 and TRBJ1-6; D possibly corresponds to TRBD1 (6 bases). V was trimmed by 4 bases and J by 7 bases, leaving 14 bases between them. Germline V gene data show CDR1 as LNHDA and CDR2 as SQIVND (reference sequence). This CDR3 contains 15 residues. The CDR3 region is CASSTNPGVNSPLHF. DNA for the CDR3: TGTGCCAGTAGTACCAACCCAGGGGTCAATTCACCCCTCCACTTT.

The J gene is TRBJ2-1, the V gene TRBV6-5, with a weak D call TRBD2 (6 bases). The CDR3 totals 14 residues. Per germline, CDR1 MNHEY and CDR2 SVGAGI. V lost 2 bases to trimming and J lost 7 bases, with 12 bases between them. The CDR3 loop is CASSYVGGRNEQFF. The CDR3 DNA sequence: TGTGCCAGCAGTTACGTCGGAGGGCGGAATGAGCAGTTCTTC.

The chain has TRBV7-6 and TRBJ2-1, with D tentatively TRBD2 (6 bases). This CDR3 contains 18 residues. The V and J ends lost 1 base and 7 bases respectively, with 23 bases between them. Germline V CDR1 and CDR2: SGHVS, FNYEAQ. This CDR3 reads CASSLEPQGSGLGNEQFF. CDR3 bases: TGTGCCAGCAGCTTAGAGCCCCAGGGTAGCGGCTTAGGGAATGAGCAGTTCTTC.

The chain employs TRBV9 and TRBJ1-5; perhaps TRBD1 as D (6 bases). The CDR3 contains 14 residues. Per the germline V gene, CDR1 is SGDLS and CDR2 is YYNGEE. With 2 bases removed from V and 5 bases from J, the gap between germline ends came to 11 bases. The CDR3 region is CASSVGQGYQPQHF. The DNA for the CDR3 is TGTGCCAGCAGCGTTGGGCAGGGGTATCAGCCCCAGCATTTT.

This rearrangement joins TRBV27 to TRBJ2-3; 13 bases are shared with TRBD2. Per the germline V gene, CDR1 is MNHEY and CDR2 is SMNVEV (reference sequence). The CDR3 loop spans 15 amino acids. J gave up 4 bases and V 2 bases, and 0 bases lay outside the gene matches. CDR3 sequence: CASSLGLAGADTQYF. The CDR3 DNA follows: TGTGCCAGCAGTTTAGGACTAGCGGGGGCAGATACGCAGTATTTT.

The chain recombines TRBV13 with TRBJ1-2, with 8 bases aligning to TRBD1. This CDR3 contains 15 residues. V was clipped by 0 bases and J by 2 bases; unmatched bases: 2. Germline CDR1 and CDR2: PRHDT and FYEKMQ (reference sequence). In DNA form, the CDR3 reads TGTGCCAGCAGCTTAGGCCGGACAGGGAACTATGGCTACACCTTC. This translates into CASSLGRTGNYGYTF.